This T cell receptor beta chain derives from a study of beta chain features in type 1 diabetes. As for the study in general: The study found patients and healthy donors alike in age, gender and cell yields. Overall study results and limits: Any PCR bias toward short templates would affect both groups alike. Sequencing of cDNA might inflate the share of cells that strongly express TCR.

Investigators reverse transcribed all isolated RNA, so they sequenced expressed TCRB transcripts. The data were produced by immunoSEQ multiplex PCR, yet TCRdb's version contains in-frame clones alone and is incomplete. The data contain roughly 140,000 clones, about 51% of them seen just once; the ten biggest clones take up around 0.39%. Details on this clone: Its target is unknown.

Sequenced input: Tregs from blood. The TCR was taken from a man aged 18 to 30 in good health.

The CDR3 bases are TGTGCCAGTAGTAGGGCTAGCGGGAGAGTCATCACCGGGGAGCTGTTTTTT. It is translated as CASSRASGRVITGELFF. The rearrangement uses TRBV19 and TRBJ2-2; TRBD2 aligns across 10 bases. The V segment lost 4 bases and the J segment 4 bases; nucleotides outside the gene matches: 9. The CDR3 contains 17 residues. Germline V lookup: CDR1 LNHDA, CDR2 SQIVND (reference sequence).